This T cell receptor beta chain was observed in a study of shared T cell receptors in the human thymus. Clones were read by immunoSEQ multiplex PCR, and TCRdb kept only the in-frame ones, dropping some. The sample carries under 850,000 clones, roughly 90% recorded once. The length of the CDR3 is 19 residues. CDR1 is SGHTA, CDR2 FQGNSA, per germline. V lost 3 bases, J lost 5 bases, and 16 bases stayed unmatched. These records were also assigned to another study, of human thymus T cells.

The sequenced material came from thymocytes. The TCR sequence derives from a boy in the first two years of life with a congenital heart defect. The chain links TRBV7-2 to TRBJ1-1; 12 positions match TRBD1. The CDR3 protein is CASSFRNLTGTGGGTEAFF. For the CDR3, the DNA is TGTGCCAGCAGCTTTCGCAATCTTACCGGGACAGGGGGCGGAACTGAAGCTTTCTTT.